A selection of T cell receptor beta chains follows, all from one sample in a study of cytomegalovirus exposure and HLA in healthy donors. Profiling relied on immunoSEQ multiplex PCR, and the TCRdb table lists in-frame clones only, not all of them. The sample yields 200,000 to 250,000 clones, 80% to 85% seen once. Sequencing input: PBMCs. These receptors all come from a boy aged 2 to 10 in good health and CMV-seronegative. Both conserved end residues are part of each CDR3. A D gene is named only where the DNA matches it firmly. Size is omitted from some rows. Given values are once, few, many or a class for expanded clones.

TRBV6-6,NA,11,NA,TRBJ2-7,CASSGGYEQYF,TGTGCCAGCAGCGGAGGCTACGAGCAGTACTTC
TRBV4-2,NA,15,NA,TRBJ2-1,CASSRAKSSYNEQFF,TGTGCCAGCAGCCGCGCCAAAAGCTCCTACAATGAGCAGTTCTTC
TRBV27,TRBD1,14,NA,TRBJ2-1,CASSRDRGPSEQFF,TGTGCCAGCAGCCGAGACAGGGGTCCAAGTGAGCAGTTCTTC
TRBV6-6,TRBD2,16,NA,TRBJ2-5,CASSLTAGGGQETQYF,TGTGCCAGCAGCTTGACAGCGGGGGGGGGACAAGAGACCCAGTACTTC
TRBV6-6,NA,12,few,TRBJ1-1,CASSASGTEAFF,TGTGCCAGCAGTGCCAGCGGGACCGAAGCTTTCTTT
TRBV12-5,NA,14,NA,TRBJ2-7,CASGSRPLVYEQYF,TGTGCTAGTGGTAGCCGCCCGTTGGTCTACGAGCAGTACTTC
TRBV5-6,NA,14,NA,TRBJ2-7,CASIPWGGRDEQYF,TGTGCCAGCATCCCGTGGGGGGGCAGGGACGAGCAGTACTTC
TRBV18,TRBD1,15,NA,TRBJ2-3,CASSLGQGSTDTQYF,TGTGCCAGCTCGCTGGGACAGGGGAGCACAGATACGCAGTATTTT
TRBV30,NA,15,NA,TRBJ1-2,CAWTFSGVYRDGYTF,TGTGCCTGGACCTTCTCGGGCGTCTACAGGGATGGCTACACCTTC
TRBV7-2,NA,13,NA,TRBJ2-7,CASTRPLVLRQYF,TGTGCCAGCACCCGGCCTCTAGTTTTGAGGCAGTACTTC
TRBV7-9,NA,12,NA,TRBJ1-1,CASSFGGPEAFF,TGTGCCAGCAGCTTTGGCGGTCCTGAAGCTTTCTTT
TRBV19,NA,15,NA,TRBJ1-5,CASTPERGAGQPQHF,TGTGCCAGTACCCCCGAGCGGGGGGCGGGTCAGCCCCAGCATTTT
TRBV5-5,TRBD2,15,NA,TRBJ2-3,CASSSLAGPTDTQYF,TGTGCCAGCAGCTCTCTAGCGGGACCCACAGATACGCAGTATTTT
TRBV15,TRBD2,15,few,TRBJ2-7,CATSRARDGRYEQYF,TGTGCCACCAGCAGAGCCCGGGACGGGAGGTACGAGCAGTACTTC
TRBV7-9,NA,13,NA,TRBJ1-6,CASSLIVDSPLHF,TGTGCCAGCAGCTTAATAGTTGATTCACCCCTCCACTTT
TRBV2,TRBD1,13,NA,TRBJ1-2,CASSADRGRGYTF,TGTGCCAGCAGTGCCGACAGGGGGCGCGGCTACACCTTC
TRBV29-1,TRBD1,12,NA,TRBJ2-3,CSVDGQADTQYF,TGCAGCGTTGACGGACAGGCGGATACGCAGTATTTT
TRBV6-1,TRBD1,15,few,TRBJ1-1,CASRKERTGVTEAFF,TGTGCCAGCAGGAAGGAAAGGACAGGGGTGACTGAAGCTTTCTTT
TRBV25-1,NA,15,NA,TRBJ1-2,CASSELAPTSRGYTF,TGTGCCAGCAGTGAGCTCGCCCCAACATCACGAGGCTACACCTTC